Shown below are 8 T cell receptor beta chains from a single sample sequenced in a study of CD8+ T cells in alopecia areata. RNA, once extracted, was reverse transcribed into cDNA for use as the sequencing template. Profiling relied on immunoSEQ multiplex PCR, and the TCRdb table lists in-frame clones only, not all of them. The repertoire holds 150,000 to 200,000 clones, with approximately 52% as singletons. Sample treatment: oral pan-JAK inhibitor, 5-10 mg twice daily. The sequences come from CD4+ T cells sorted from blood, collected between weeks 55 and 65, from a patient treated with tofacitinib. All receptors derive from a human donor with alopecia areata.

The chain is built from TRBV15 and TRBJ2-4; the D is unclear. Germline-derived CDR1 and CDR2 are LNHNV and YYDKDF (reference sequence). V was cut by 0 bases and J by 1 base, with 7 bases left in between. There are 15 residues in the CDR3. Written as DNA, the CDR3 is TGTGCCACCAGCAGAGAACAAGGGGCCAAAAACATTCAGTACTTC. As protein: CATSREQGAKNIQYF.

The chain has TRBV30 and TRBJ2-5; D tentatively fits TRBD1 or TRBD2 (5 bases each). The V and J ends lost 2 bases and 7 bases respectively, with 14 bases between them. CDR1 is GTSNPN, CDR2 SVGIG, per germline (reference sequence). The CDR3 extends over 13 amino acids. The CDR3 DNA reads TGTGCCTGGAGTTCTGGGCAAGGGACGACCCAGTACTTC. This translates into CAWSSGQGTTQYF.

This chain joins TRBV14 and TRBJ2-7, with a weak D call TRBD1 (5 bases). CDR1 is SGHDN, CDR2 FVKESK, per germline. V was cut by 4 bases and J by 6 bases, with 13 bases left in between. There are 13 residues in the CDR3. The CDR3 DNA reads as TGTGCCAGCAGCCTTAGACAGCTCTCCGAGCAGTACTTC. Translated: CASSLRQLSEQYF.

The CDR3 loop reads CASSLANFYGYTF. DNA for the CDR3: TGTGCCAGCAGCTTAGCCAACTTCTATGGCTACACCTTC. The V call is TRBV7-8, the J call TRBJ1-2; D unclear. The CDR3 spans 13 residues. The V end lost 0 bases, the J end lost 4 bases, and 6 bases lay between the germline ends. Per germline, CDR1 SGHVS and CDR2 FQNEAQ.

The rearrangement uses TRBV30 and TRBJ2-6; D unresolved. V lost 3 bases, J lost 0 bases, and 6 bases lay in between. CDR3 length equals 14 residues. Germline V CDR1 and CDR2: GTSNPN, SVGIG (reference sequence). The CDR3 DNA is TGTGCCTGGAGGGTCGTCTCTGGGGCCAACGTCCTGACTTTC. The encoded protein is CAWRVVSGANVLTF.

The rearrangement links TRBV6-4 to TRBJ2-1; TRBD2 matches 9 bases. The CDR3 is 15 amino acids. The trim removed 4 bases at V and 7 bases at J, leaving 8 bases unmatched. Germline V lookup: CDR1 MRHNA, CDR2 SNTAGT. CDR3: CASSGQGTSSNEQFF. Here the CDR3 DNA reads TGTGCCAGCAGTGGGCAGGGGACTAGCTCAAATGAGCAGTTCTTC.

The genes are TRBV29-1 and TRBJ2-7; 7 nucleotides line up with TRBD1. Looked up from germline, CDR1 is SQVTM and CDR2 is ANQGSEA. The J segment lost 5 bases and the V segment lost 1 base, leaving 5 bases of the junction unmatched. This CDR3 spans 13 amino acids. The CDR3: CSVEAPTGNEQYF. The CDR3 nucleotides are TGCAGCGTTGAAGCCCCGACAGGGAACGAGCAGTACTTC.

This sequence joins TRBV30 and TRBJ2-5, with a tentative D call TRBD2 (7 bases). The CDR3 runs to 12 residues. Per germline, CDR1 GTSNPN and CDR2 SVGIG (reference sequence). V was cut by 8 bases and J by 5 bases, with 15 bases left in between. The CDR3: CASSRGGETQYF. In nucleotides, the CDR3 is TGTGCCAGCTCCAGGGGAGGGGAGACCCAGTACTTC.